One sample yielded the 8 T cell receptor beta chains listed below, sequenced in a study of T-cell memory formation after mild COVID-19. TCRdb independently ran MiXCR on the 5' RACE reads; one entry per CDR3 protein. Among fewer than 700,000 distinct CDR3 sequences, about a fifth were seen once, and the ten largest hold approximately 8.4%. Specimen: PBMCs or a T cell subset sorted from them (not recorded which). The receptors shown here come from an adult woman who had mild COVID-19 (a few samples of this study predate the infection). Cell type and time point are not known.

This clonotype was seen a handful of times. The genes are TRBV7-9 and TRBJ2-1; 12 bases fit TRBD2. Germline V gene lookup returns CDR1 SEHNR and CDR2 FQNEAQ (reference sequence). The length of the CDR3 is 18 residues. V was pared by 5 bases and J by 0 bases, with 8 bases of the junction left unmatched. In DNA form, the CDR3 reads TGTGCCAGCAGCCAACCCGGACTAGCGGGAAGCTCCTACAATGAGCAGTTCTTC. Protein sequence: CASSQPGLAGSSYNEQFF.

V usage is TRBV12-3 or TRBV12-4 and J usage is TRBJ2-1, with 8 bases lining up with TRBD1. V was clipped by 3 bases and J by 2 bases; unmatched bases: 3. This CDR3 spans 15 amino acids. This CDR3 reads CASSFDRGPYNEQFF. The DNA of the CDR3 is TGTGCCAGCAGTTTCGACAGGGGCCCCTACAATGAGCAGTTCTTC.

The chain has TRBV6-1 and TRBJ1-6; 10 bases align to TRBD1. The J segment lost 10 bases and the V segment lost 8 bases, leaving 5 bases of the junction unmatched. Germline-derived CDR1 and CDR2 are MNHNS and SASEGT. The CDR3 runs to 13 residues. CDR3 nucleotide sequence: TGTGCCAGCGTGGGGACAGGGGTCTCACCCCTCCACTTT. It yields the protein CASVGTGVSPLHF.

This clonotype was detected a few times. This sequence joins TRBV6-5 and TRBJ2-1; 11 nucleotides line up with TRBD1. From germline, CDR1 is MNHEY and CDR2 SVGAGI. V gave up 6 bases and J gave up 3 bases; unmatched junction bases: 7. This CDR3 region has 16 residues. The CDR3 sequence is CASRPTGTGGYNEQFF. The CDR3 DNA reads TGTGCCAGCAGGCCAACCGGGACAGGGGGCTACAATGAGCAGTTCTTC.

The V and J genes are TRBV19 and TRBJ1-4, with 9 bases lining up with TRBD1. Trimming took 2 bases from V and 7 from J; bases not matched to a gene: 5. This CDR3 contains 15 residues. The V gene's germline CDR1 is LNHDA and CDR2 SQIVND (reference sequence). CDR3 in amino acids: CASSITGTGLEKLFF. CDR3 DNA sequence: TGTGCCAGTAGTATAACCGGGACAGGGCTTGAAAAACTGTTTTTT. The entire variable domain, with the rest obtained from reference TRBV19 and TRBJ1-4, is as follows: DGGITQSPKYLFRKEGQNVTLSCEQNLNHDAMYWYRQDPGQGLRLIYYSQIVNDFQKGDIAEGYSVSREKKESFPLTVTSAQKNPTAFYLCASSITGTGLEKLFFGSGTQLSVL.

This chain uses TRBV5-1 with TRBJ1-6; 8 bases fit TRBD1. V shed 1 base and J 7 bases; nucleotides not matched to a gene: 4. Germline V gives CDR1 SGHRS, CDR2 YFSETQ. The CDR3 spans 15 residues. The CDR3 here is CASSLYGQGNSPLHF. For the CDR3, the DNA is TGCGCCAGCAGCTTGTATGGACAGGGAAATTCACCCCTCCACTTT.

The table lists this clonotype with a few counts. The CDR3 is CASSRDGAGRYEQYF. The CDR3 DNA reads as TGTGCCAGCAGCCGCGACGGCGCTGGGAGGTACGAGCAGTACTTC. The J gene is TRBJ2-7, the V gene TRBV27; tentative D call: TRBD2 (6 bases). Trimming removed 6 bases at V and 4 bases at J, with 19 bases between. CDR1 and CDR2 from the germline V gene are MNHEY and SMNVEV (reference sequence). The CDR3 consists of 15 residues.

Only a few counts were recorded for this clonotype. J is TRBJ1-1 and V is TRBV7-9, with 7 bases that match TRBD1. The germline CDR1 and CDR2 sequences are SEHNR and FQNEAQ (reference sequence). This CDR3 spans 17 amino acids. V gave up 6 bases and J gave up 2 bases; unmatched junction bases: 15. The CDR3 spells CASRMAGGFLGNTEAFF. The CDR3 DNA reads as TGTGCCAGCAGGATGGCAGGGGGGTTTTTGGGAAACACTGAAGCTTTCTTT.